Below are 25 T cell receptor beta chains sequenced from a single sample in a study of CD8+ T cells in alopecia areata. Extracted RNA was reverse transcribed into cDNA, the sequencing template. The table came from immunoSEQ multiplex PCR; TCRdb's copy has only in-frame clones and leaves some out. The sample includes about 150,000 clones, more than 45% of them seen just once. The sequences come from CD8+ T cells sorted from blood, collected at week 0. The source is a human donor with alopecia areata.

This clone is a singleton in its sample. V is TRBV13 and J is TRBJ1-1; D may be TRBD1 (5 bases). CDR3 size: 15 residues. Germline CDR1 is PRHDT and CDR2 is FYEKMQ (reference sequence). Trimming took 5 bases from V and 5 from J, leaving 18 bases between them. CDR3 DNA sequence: TGTGCCAGCAGCACTCAAAGGGGTATTAGGACTGAAGCTTTCTTT. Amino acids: CASSTQRGIRTEAFF.

Written as DNA, the CDR3 is TGTGCCAGCAGCTTGATGGCCTTAGACTACGAGCAGTACTTC. Translated, it gives CASSLMALDYEQYF. The chain carries TRBV5-6 and TRBJ2-7; D is undetermined. Trimming shortened V by 1 base and J by 3 bases, and 11 bases separated the two germline ends. Per germline, CDR1 SGHDT and CDR2 YYEEEE. The CDR3 has 14 residues.

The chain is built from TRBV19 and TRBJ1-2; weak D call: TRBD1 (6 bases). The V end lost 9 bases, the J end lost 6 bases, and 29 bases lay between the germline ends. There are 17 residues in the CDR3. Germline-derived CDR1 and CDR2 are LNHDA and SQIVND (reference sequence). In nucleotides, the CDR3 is TGTGCCAGCAAGTCCAGGGGACGACAGGAGGGGAGTGATGGCTACACCTTC. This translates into CASKSRGRQEGSDGYTF.

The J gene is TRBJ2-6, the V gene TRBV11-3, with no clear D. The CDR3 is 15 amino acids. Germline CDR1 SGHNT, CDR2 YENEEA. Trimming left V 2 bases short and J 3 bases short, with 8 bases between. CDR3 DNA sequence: TGTGCCAGCAGCTTACATGGGGATGGGGCCAACGTCCTGACTTTC. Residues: CASSLHGDGANVLTF. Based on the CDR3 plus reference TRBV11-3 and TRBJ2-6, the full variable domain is EAGVVQSPRYKIIEKKQPVAFWCNPISGHNTLYWYLQNLGQGPELLIRYENEEAVDDSQLPKDRFSAERLKGVDSTLKIQPAELGDSAVYLCASSLHGDGANVLTFGAGSRLTVL.

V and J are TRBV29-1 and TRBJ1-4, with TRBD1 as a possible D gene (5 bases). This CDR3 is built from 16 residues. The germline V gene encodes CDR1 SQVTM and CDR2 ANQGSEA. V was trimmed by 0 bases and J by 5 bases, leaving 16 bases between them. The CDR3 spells CSVEDRGEGPNEKLFF. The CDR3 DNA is TGCAGCGTTGAAGATCGGGGAGAGGGACCAAATGAAAAACTGTTTTTT.

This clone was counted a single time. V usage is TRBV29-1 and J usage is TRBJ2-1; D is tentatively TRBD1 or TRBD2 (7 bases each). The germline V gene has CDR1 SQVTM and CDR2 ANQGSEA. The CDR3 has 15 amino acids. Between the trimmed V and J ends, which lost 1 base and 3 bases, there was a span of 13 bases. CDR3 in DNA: TGCAGCGTTGAAGGGGAGGGGGCATACTACAATGAGCAGTTCTTC. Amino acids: CSVEGEGAYYNEQFF.

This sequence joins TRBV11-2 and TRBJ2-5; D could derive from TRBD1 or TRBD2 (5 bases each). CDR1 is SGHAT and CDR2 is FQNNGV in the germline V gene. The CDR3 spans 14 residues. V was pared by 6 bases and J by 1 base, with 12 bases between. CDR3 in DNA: TGTGCCAGCAGTTATCGGGACCCCCAAGAGACCCAGTACTTC. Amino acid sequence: CASSYRDPQETQYF.

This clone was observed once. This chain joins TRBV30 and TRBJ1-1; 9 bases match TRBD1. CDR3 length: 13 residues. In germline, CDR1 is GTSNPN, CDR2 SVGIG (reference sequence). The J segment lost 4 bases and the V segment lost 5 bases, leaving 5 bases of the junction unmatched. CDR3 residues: CAWWGTGRTEAFF. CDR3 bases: TGTGCCTGGTGGGGGACAGGGCGCACTGAAGCTTTCTTT.

CDR3 sequence (DNA): TGTGCCAGTAGTACAGGAATTAGCAATCAGCCCCAGCATTTT. Translating it yields CASSTGISNQPQHF. The chain recombines TRBV19 with TRBJ1-5; D gene unclear. The CDR3 runs to 14 residues. Trimming shortened V by 4 bases and J by 0 bases, and 7 bases separated the two germline ends. Germline loops: CDR1 LNHDA, CDR2 SQIVND (reference sequence).

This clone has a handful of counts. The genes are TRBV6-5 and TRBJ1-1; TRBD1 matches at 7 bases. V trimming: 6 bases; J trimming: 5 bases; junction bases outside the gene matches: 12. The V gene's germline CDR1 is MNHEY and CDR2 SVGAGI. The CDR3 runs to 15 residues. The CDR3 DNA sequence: TGTGCCAGCAGCCTATCCACGACAGGGAGAACTGAAGCTTTCTTT. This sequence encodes CASSLSTTGRTEAFF.

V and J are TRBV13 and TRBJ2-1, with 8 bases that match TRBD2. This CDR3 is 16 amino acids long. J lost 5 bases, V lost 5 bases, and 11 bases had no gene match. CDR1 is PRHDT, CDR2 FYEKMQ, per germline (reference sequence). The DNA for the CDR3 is TGTGCCAGCAGCCTGCGGGCTAGCGGGTACCACAATGAGCAGTTCTTC. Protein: CASSLRASGYHNEQFF.

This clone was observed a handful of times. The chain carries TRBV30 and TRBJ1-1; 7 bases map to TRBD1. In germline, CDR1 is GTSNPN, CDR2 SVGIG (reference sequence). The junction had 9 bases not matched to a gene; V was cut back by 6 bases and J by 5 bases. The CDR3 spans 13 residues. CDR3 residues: CACDQGVGTEAFF. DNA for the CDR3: TGTGCCTGTGACCAGGGGGTGGGGACTGAAGCTTTCTTT.

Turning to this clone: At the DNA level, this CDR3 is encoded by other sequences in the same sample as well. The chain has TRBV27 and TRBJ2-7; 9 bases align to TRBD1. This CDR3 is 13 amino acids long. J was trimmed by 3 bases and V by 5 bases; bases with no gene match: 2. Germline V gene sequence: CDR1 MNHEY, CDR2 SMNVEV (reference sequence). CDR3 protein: CASSPGQGYEQYF. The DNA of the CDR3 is TGTGCCAGCAGTCCGGGACAGGGCTACGAGCAGTACTTC.

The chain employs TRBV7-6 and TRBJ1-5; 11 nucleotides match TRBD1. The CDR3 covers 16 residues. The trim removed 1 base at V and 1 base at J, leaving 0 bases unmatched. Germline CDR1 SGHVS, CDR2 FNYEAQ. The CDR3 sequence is CASSLGTGGSNQPQHF. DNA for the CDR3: TGTGCCAGCAGCTTAGGGACAGGGGGCAGCAATCAGCCCCAGCATTTT.

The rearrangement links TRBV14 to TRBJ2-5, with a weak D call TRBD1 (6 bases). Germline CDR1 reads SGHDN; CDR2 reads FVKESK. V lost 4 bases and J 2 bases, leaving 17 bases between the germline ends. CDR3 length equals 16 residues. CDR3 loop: CASSLIRDTGQETQYF. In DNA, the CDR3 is TGTGCCAGCAGCCTAATTCGGGACACCGGTCAAGAGACCCAGTACTTC.

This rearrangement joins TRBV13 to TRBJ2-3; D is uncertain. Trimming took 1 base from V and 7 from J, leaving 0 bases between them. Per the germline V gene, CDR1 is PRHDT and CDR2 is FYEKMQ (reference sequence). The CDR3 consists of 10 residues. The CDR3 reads CASSLDTQYF. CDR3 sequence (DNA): TGTGCCAGCAGCTTAGATACGCAGTATTTT.

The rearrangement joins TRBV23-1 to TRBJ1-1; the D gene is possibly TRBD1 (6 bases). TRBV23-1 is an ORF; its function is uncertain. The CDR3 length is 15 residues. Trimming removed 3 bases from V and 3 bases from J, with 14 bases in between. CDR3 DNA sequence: TGCGCCAGCAGTCATTTGATAGGGGGAGACACTGAAGCTTTCTTT. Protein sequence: CASSHLIGGDTEAFF.

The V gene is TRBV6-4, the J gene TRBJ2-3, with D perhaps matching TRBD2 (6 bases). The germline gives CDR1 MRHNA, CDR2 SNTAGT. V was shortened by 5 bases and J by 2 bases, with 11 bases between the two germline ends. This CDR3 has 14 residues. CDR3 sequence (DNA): TGTGCCAGCAGTAGCGGGCCCTACACAGATACGCAGTATTTT. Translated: CASSSGPYTDTQYF.

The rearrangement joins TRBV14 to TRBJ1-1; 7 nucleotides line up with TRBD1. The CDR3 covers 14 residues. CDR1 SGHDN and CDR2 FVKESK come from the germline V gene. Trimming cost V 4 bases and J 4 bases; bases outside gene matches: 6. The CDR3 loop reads CASSPHTGVTEAFF. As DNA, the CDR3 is TGTGCCAGCAGCCCGCATACAGGGGTCACTGAAGCTTTCTTT.

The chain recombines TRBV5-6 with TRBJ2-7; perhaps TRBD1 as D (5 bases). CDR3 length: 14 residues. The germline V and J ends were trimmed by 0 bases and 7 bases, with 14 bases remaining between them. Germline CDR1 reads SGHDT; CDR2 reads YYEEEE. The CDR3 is CASSLDRRDAEQYF. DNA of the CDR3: TGTGCCAGCAGCTTGGACAGGCGAGATGCGGAGCAGTACTTC.

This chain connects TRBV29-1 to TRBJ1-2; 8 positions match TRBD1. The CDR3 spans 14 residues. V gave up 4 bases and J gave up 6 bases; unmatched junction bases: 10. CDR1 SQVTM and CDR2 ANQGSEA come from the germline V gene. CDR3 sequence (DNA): TGCAGCGTTGGGGGAGGACAGGGCGGAGATGGCTACACCTTC. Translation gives CSVGGGQGGDGYTF.

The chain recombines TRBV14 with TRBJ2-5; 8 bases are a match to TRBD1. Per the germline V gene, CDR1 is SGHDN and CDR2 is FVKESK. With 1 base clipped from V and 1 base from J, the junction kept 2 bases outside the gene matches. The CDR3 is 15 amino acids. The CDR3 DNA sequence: TGTGCCAGCAGCCAAGGACAGGGGCTCCAAGAGACCCAGTACTTC. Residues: CASSQGQGLQETQYF.

The CDR3: CASSLFQDRSSYEQYF. CDR3 nucleotides: TGTGCCAGCAGTTTATTCCAGGACAGATCATCTTACGAGCAGTACTTC. The genes are TRBV27 and TRBJ2-7; TRBD1 is a possible D gene (6 bases). V lost 1 base to trimming and J lost 4 bases, with 17 bases between them. The CDR3 has 16 residues. Germline values: CDR1 MNHEY, CDR2 SMNVEV (reference sequence).

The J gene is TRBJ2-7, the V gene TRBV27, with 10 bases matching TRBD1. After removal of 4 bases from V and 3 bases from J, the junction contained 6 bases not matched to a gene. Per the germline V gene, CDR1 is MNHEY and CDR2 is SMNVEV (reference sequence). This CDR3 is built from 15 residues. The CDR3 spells CASSSGQGWVYEQYF. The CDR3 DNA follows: TGTGCCAGCAGTTCGGGACAGGGGTGGGTCTACGAGCAGTACTTC.

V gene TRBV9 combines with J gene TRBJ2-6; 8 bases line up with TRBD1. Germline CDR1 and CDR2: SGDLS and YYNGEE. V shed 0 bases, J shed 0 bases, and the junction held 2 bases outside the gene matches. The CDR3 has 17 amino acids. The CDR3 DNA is TGTGCCAGCAGCGTAGCTACAGGGGGCTCTGGGGCCAACGTCCTGACTTTC. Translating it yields CASSVATGGSGANVLTF. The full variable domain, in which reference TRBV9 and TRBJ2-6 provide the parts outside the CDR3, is DSGVTQTPKHLITATGQRVTLRCSPRSGDLSVYWYQQSLDQGLQFLIQYYNGEERAKGNILERFSAQQFPDLHSELNLSSLELGDSALYFCASSVATGGSGANVLTFGAGSRLTVL.